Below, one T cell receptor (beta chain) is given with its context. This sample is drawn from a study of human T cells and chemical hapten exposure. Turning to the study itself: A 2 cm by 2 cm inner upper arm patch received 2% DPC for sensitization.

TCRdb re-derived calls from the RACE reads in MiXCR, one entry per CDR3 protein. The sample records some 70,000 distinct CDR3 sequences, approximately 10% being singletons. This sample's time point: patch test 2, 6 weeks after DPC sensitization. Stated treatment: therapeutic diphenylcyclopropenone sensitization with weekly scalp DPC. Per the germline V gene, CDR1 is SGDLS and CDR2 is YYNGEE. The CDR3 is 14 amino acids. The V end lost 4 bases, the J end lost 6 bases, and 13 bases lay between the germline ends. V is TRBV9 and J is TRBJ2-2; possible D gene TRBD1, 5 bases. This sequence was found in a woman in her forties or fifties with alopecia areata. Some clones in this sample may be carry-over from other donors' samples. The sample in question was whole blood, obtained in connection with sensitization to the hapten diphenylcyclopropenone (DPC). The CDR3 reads CASSLSREAGELFF. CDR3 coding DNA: TGTGCCAGCAGCTTAAGCAGGGAAGCCGGGGAGCTGTTTTTT.